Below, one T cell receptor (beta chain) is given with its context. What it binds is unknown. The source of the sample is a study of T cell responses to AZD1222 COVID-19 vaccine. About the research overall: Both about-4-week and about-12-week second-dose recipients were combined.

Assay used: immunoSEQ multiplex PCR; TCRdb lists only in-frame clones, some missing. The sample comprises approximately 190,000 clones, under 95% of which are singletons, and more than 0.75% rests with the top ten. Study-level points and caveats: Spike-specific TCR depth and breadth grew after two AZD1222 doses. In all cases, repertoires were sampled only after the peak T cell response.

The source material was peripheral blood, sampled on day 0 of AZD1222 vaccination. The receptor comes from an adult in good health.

The CDR3 reads CASSQLLGPTNSYEQYF. The CDR3 nucleotides read TGCGCCAGCAGCCAGCTACTCGGACCGACCAACTCCTACGAGCAGTACTTC. V usage is TRBV4-3 and J usage is TRBJ2-7; D is unclear. The CDR3 is 17 amino acids. The germline V and J ends were trimmed by 3 bases and 0 bases, with 18 bases remaining between them. Per the germline V gene, CDR1 is LGHNA and CDR2 is YSLEER.